A single sample is the source of the 9 T cell receptor beta chains below, sequenced in a study of cytotoxic CD8 clonotypes in ibrutinib-treated CLL. Generated by immunoSEQ multiplex PCR, the TCRdb table keeps only in-frame clones and is missing some. This repertoire shows about 310,000 clones, around four fifths found once; its top ten account for over 5%. The source material was PBMCs, sampled before ibrutinib treatment. All receptors come from a human donor with chronic lymphocytic leukemia.

The V gene is TRBV7-8, the J gene TRBJ2-5; D unclear. This CDR3 contains 14 residues. V lost 1 base and J 7 bases, leaving 13 bases between the germline ends. Germline V gene sequence: CDR1 SGHVS, CDR2 FQNEAQ. CDR3 in DNA: TGTGCCAGCAGCTTAGTGTCCAGCAAAGTGACCCAGTACTTC. Its translation is CASSLVSSKVTQYF.

The chain couples TRBV5-1 to TRBJ1-2; no clear D. Germline CDR1 and CDR2: SGHRS and YFSETQ. V lost 2 bases to trimming and J lost 3 bases, with 23 bases between them. The CDR3 has 18 amino acids. The chain's CDR3 is CASSFSYPSPNFYYGYTF. In nucleotides, the CDR3 is TGCGCCAGCAGCTTCTCGTATCCCAGTCCCAACTTTTACTATGGCTACACCTTC.

V gene TRBV27 combines with J gene TRBJ1-1; D perhaps matches TRBD1 (5 bases). V shed 7 bases and J shed 4 bases, with 19 bases lying between them. Germline CDR1 MNHEY, CDR2 SMNVEV (reference sequence). There are 15 residues in the CDR3. CDR3 sequence: CASNLHGARGTEAFF. DNA of the CDR3: TGTGCCAGCAACCTACACGGGGCAAGAGGCACTGAAGCTTTCTTT.

This chain links TRBV19 with TRBJ2-7; 7 nucleotides align to TRBD2. V dropped 5 bases and J dropped 2; count of bases not matched to a gene: 6. The CDR3 has 14 residues. The germline V gene has CDR1 LNHDA and CDR2 SQIVND (reference sequence). The CDR3 DNA is TGTGCCAGTAGTGAGGGAGGGACCCCCTACGAGCAGTACTTC. It specifies CASSEGGTPYEQYF.

The CDR3 reads CATSRDANTDTQYF. DNA of the CDR3: TGTGCCACCAGCAGAGACGCGAACACAGATACGCAGTATTTT. This chain connects TRBV15 to TRBJ2-3, with D unclear. V lost 0 bases, J lost 2 bases, and 6 bases lay in between. The CDR3 contains 14 residues. Germline values: CDR1 LNHNV, CDR2 YYDKDF (reference sequence).

The J gene is TRBJ1-2, the V gene TRBV2; D gene ambiguous. Germline-derived CDR1 and CDR2 are SNHLY and FYNNEI. The CDR3 totals 11 residues. V was cut by 7 bases and J by 7 bases, with 10 bases left in between. The chain's CDR3 is CASKGRPGYTF. CDR3 nucleotide sequence: TGTGCCAGCAAAGGACGGCCTGGCTACACCTTC.

The CDR3 region has the DNA TGTGCCAGCAGTTTTTCAAGGGGCTATGGCTACACCTTC. Protein sequence: CASSFSRGYGYTF. The chain carries TRBV27 and TRBJ1-2; weak D call: TRBD1 (5 bases). The V end was cut by 3 bases, the J end by 4 bases, with 9 bases between. The CDR3 sequence is 13 residues long. From germline, CDR1 is MNHEY and CDR2 SMNVEV (reference sequence).

The chain uses TRBV4-3 and TRBJ2-7; D is undetermined. Between the trimmed V and J ends, which lost 0 bases and 0 bases, there was a span of 6 bases. Germline V lookup: CDR1 LGHNA, CDR2 YSLEER. The CDR3 length is 14 residues. The CDR3, as DNA: TGCGCCAGCAGCCAAGACTTTGACTCCTACGAGCAGTACTTC. Translation gives CASSQDFDSYEQYF.

The CDR3 sequence is CASSVGETYNEQFF. The CDR3 nucleotides are TGTGCCAGCAGCGTAGGTGAAACCTACAATGAGCAGTTCTTC. V is TRBV9 and J is TRBJ2-1; no clear D gene. This CDR3 comprises 14 residues. The germline CDR1 and CDR2 sequences are SGDLS and YYNGEE. The V end was cut by 0 bases, the J end by 2 bases, with 6 bases between.